Below, one T cell receptor beta chain is given with its context. Its matching antigen is unknown. This record belongs to a study of identical twins. Findings of the study overall: Whereas memory repertoires showed no such difference, abundant cord blood beta clonotypes carried fewer insertions. Out-of-frame alpha sequences common to twins exhibited a surplus of low generation probability.

The CDR3 totals 15 residues. Germline V CDR1 and CDR2: MDHEN, SYDVKM. MiXCR was run by TCRdb on the 5' RACE reads, yielding one entry per CDR3 protein. Of roughly 1.6 million distinct CDR3 sequences in the sample, about 31% were seen once. What was sequenced was cord blood. The genes are TRBV28 and TRBJ2-7; D is possibly TRBD1 or TRBD2 (5 bases each). The J call is in doubt because the DNA end fits TRBJ2-5 better. The receptor's source is a newborn girl in good health. The CDR3 sequence is CASSTFRDQGETQYF. The CDR3 DNA reads as TGTGCCAGCAGTACTTTCCGGGACCAAGGGGAGACCCAGTACTTC.